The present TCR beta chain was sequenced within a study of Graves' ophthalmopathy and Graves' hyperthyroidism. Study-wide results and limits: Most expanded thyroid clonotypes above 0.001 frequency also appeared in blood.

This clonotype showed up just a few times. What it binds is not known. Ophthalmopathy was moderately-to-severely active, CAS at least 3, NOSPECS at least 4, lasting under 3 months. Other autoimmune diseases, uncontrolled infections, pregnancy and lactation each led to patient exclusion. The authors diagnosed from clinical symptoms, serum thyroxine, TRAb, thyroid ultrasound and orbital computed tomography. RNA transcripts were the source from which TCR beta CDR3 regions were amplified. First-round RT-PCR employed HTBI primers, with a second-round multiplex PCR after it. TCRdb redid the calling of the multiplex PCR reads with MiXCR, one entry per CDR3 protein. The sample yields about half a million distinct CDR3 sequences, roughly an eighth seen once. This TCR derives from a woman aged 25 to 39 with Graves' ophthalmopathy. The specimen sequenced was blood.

CDR3 DNA: TGTGCCAGCAGCTTAGATGGGACAGGGGTTATGAACACTGAAGCTTTCTTT. It yields the protein CASSLDGTGVMNTEAFF. The chain has TRBV11-2 and TRBJ1-1; 10 nucleotides match TRBD1. Trimming removed 0 bases from V and 0 bases from J; junction bases left unmatched: 4. This CDR3 is built from 17 residues. Germline V gene sequence: CDR1 SGHAT, CDR2 FQNNGV.